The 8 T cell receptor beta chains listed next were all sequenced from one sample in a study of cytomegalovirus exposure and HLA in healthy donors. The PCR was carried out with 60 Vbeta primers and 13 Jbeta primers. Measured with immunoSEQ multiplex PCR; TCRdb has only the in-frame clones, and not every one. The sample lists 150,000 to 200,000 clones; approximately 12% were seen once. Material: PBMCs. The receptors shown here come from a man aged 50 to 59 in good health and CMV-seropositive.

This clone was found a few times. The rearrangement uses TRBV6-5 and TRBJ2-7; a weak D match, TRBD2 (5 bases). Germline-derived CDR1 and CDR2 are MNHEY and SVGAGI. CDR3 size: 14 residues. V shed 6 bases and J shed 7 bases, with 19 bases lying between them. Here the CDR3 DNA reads TGTGCCAGCAGGCGAGGTCCTACCGGCGGGGAGCAGTACGTC. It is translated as CASRRGPTGGEQYV.

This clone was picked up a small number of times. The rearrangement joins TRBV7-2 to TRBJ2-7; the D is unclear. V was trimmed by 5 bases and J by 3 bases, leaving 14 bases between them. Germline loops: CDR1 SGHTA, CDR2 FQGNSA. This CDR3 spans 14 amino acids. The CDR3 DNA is TGTGCCAGCAGCCGCGACCAGGTCGACTACGAGCAGTACGTC. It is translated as CASSRDQVDYEQYV.

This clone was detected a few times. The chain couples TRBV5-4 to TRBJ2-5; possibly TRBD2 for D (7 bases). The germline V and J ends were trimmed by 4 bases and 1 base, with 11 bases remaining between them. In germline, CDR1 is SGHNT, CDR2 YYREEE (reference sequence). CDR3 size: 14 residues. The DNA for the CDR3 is TGTGCCAGCAGCCTAGGGGGGGTCCAAGAGACCCAGTACTTC. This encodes CASSLGGVQETQYF.

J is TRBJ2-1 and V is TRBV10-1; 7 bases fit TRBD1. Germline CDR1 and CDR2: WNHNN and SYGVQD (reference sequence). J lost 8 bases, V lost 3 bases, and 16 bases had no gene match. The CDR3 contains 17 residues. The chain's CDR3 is CASSDSMTGLRMDEQFF. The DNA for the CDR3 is TGCGCCAGCAGTGATTCCATGACAGGGCTCCGGATGGATGAGCAGTTCTTC.

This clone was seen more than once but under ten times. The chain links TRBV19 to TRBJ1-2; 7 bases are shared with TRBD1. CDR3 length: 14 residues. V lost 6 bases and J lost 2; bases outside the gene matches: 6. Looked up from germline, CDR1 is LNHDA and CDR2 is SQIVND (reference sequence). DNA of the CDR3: TGTGCCAGTAGGACCGACAGGGTGAACTATGGCTACACCTTC. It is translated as CASRTDRVNYGYTF. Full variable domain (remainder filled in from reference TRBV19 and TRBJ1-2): DGGITQSPKYLFRKEGQNVTLSCEQNLNHDAMYWYRQDPGQGLRLIYYSQIVNDFQKGDIAEGYSVSREKKESFPLTVTSAQKNPTAFYLCASRTDRVNYGYTFGSGTRLTVV.

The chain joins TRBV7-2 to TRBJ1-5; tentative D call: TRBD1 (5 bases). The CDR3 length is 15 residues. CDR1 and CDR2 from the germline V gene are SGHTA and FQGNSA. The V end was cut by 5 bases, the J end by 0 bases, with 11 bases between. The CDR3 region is CASSHGGNSNQPQHF. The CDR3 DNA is TGTGCCAGCAGCCACGGGGGAAATAGCAATCAGCCCCAGCATTTT. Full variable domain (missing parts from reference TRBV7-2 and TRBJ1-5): GAGVSQSPSNKVTEKGKDVELRCDPISGHTALYWYRQSLGQGLEFLIYFQGNSAPDKSGLPSDRFSAERTGGSVSTLTIQRTQQEDSAVYLCASSHGGNSNQPQHFGDGTRLSIL.

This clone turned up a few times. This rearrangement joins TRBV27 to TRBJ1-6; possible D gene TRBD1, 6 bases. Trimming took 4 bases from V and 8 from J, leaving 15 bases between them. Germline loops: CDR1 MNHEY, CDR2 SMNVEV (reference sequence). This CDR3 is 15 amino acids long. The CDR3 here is CASSSQGLWDSPLHF. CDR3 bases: TGTGCCAGCAGTTCTCAGGGGCTTTGGGATTCACCCCTCCACTTT.

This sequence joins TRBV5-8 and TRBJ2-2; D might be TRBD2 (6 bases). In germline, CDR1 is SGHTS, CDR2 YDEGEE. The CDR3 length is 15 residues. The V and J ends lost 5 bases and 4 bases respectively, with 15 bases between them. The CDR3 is CASSSDGGFTGELFF. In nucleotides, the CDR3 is TGTGCCAGCAGTTCTGACGGGGGTTTCACCGGGGAGCTGTTTTTT.